This T cell receptor beta chain was profiled in a study of cytomegalovirus exposure and HLA in healthy donors. Study conclusions and caveats: Indistinguishability led to the exclusion of some V segments, TRBV6-2 and TRBV6-3 included.

13 Jbeta primers and 60 Vbeta primers were used for the PCR. Authors' methods: As a later analysis found, there were 80 million to 90 million unique TCR beta chains, of which around 10 million were shared. TCRdb keeps only in-frame clones here, not all; method: immunoSEQ multiplex PCR. V and J calls and clone size come straight from that table; D and trimming were deduced from the DNA. The sample shows approximately 140,000 clones, approximately 65% of them seen only once. Comments on this clone: No antigen is known for it.

The CDR3 is made up of 13 amino acids. The V end lost 5 bases, the J end lost 4 bases, and 10 bases lay between the germline ends. Germline V gives CDR1 SEHNR, CDR2 FQNEAQ (reference sequence). The sequence was collected from an older woman in good health and CMV-seronegative. Sample: PBMCs. V and J are TRBV7-9 and TRBJ2-3; TRBD1 is a possible D gene (6 bases). The CDR3 DNA sequence: TGTGCCAGCAGCGGGCAGGGGTCAGATACGCAGTATTTT. It is translated as CASSGQGSDTQYF.